These 8 T cell receptor beta chains came from one sample sequenced in a study of blood T cell repertoires in COVID-19. The assay was immunoSEQ multiplex PCR, and TCRdb's table has in-frame clones only and misses some. Of more than 35,000 clones listed, around nine tenths are singletons. Sequencing was done on a sample of peripheral blood. These receptors were taken from a human donor in a cohort sampled during active COVID-19.

This clone was counted once. The gene calls are TRBV29-1 and TRBJ2-3, with D hard to call. Germline V gene sequence: CDR1 SQVTM, CDR2 ANQGSEA. The CDR3 length is 13 residues. V lost 3 bases and J 8 bases, leaving 15 bases between the germline ends. The CDR3 region is CSVDGQLMSTQYF. CDR3 coding DNA: TGCAGCGTTGATGGGCAGCTCATGAGTACGCAGTATTTT.

This clone showed up just a few times. The V call is TRBV4-3, the J call TRBJ2-7; 7 nucleotides agree with TRBD2. V was clipped by 0 bases and J by 0 bases; unmatched bases: 5. In germline, CDR1 is LGHNA, CDR2 YSLEER. This CDR3 comprises 16 residues. The CDR3 reads CASSQDRGGSSYEQYF. The CDR3 DNA sequence: TGCGCCAGCAGCCAAGATCGGGGCGGGAGCTCCTACGAGCAGTACTTC.

The rearrangement uses TRBV19 and TRBJ2-1, with TRBD1 as a possible D gene (6 bases). Germline loops: CDR1 LNHDA, CDR2 SQIVND (reference sequence). The germline V and J ends were trimmed by 5 bases and 7 bases, with 12 bases remaining between them. This CDR3 region has 13 residues. The CDR3 DNA is TGTGCCAGTAGTGGGGGCCGCCGGAATGAGCAGTTCTTC. It yields the protein CASSGGRRNEQFF.

The J gene is TRBJ2-7, the V gene TRBV4-1, with 7 nucleotides matching TRBD1. This CDR3 has 16 amino acids. V lost 2 bases and J lost 2; bases outside the gene matches: 9. The V gene's germline CDR1 is MGHRA and CDR2 YSYEKL. The CDR3 coding sequence is TGCGCCAGCAGCCAACCAAAAAGGGGACAGACCTACGAGCAGTACTTC. This sequence encodes CASSQPKRGQTYEQYF.

This rearrangement joins TRBV5-1 to TRBJ2-7, with TRBD2 matching 11 bases. Germline V gene data show CDR1 as SGHRS and CDR2 as YFSETQ. Trimming at V came to 5 bases and at J to 4 bases, leaving 2 bases not matched to a gene. The CDR3 is 13 amino acids. CDR3 sequence (DNA): TGCGCCAGCAGAACTAGCGGGAGTTACGAGCAGTACTTC. Translated: CASRTSGSYEQYF.

For the CDR3, the DNA is TGTGCCAGCTCACCAGCGGTTAGGGGCTATCAAGAGACCCAGTACTTC. Translating it yields CASSPAVRGYQETQYF. The chain links TRBV18 to TRBJ2-5, with a tentative D call TRBD1 (5 bases). In germline, CDR1 is KGHSH, CDR2 LQKENI. Trimming removed 2 bases at V and 2 bases at J, with 15 bases between. This CDR3 has 16 residues.

The rearrangement uses TRBV6-2 or TRBV6-3 and TRBJ2-1; 10 bases match TRBD2. Germline-derived CDR1 and CDR2 are MNHEY and SVGEGT. CDR3 length: 17 amino acids. J gave up 2 bases and V 5 bases, and 9 bases lay outside the gene matches. The CDR3 DNA reads TGTGCCAGCAGTCACCGGACTAGCGGAAAAACCTACAATGAGCAGTTCTTC. Its translation: CASSHRTSGKTYNEQFF.

The rearrangement links TRBV30 to TRBJ1-5; 7 bases fit TRBD1. The CDR3 runs to 14 residues. Germline lookup yields CDR1 GTSNPN and CDR2 SVGIG (reference sequence). Trimming at V came to 2 bases and at J to 7 bases, leaving 8 bases not matched to a gene. CDR3 DNA sequence: TGTGCCTGGAGTTCAACAGGGGCGTGGCAGCCCCAGCATTTT. This gives the protein CAWSSTGAWQPQHF.